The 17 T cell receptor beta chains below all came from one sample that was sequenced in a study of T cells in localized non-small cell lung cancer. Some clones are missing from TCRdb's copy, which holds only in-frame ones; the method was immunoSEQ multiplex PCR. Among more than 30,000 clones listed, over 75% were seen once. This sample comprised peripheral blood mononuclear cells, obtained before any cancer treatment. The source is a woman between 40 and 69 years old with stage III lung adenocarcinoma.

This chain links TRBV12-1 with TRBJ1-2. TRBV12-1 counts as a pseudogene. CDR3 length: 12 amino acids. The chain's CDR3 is CASSFGTDGYTF. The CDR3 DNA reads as TGTGCCAGCAGCTTTGGGACGGATGGCTACACCTTC.

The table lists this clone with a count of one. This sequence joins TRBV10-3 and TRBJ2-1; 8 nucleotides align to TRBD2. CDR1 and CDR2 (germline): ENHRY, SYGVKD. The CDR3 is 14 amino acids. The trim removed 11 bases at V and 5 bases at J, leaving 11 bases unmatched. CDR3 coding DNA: TGTGCCTCAACCCCGGGGGGGCGGCACAATGAGCAGTTCTTC. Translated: CASTPGGRHNEQFF.

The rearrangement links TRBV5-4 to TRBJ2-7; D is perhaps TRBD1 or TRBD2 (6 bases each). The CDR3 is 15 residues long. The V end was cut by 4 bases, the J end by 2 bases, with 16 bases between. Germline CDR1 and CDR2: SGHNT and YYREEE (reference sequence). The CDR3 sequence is CASSRGQDSTYEQYF. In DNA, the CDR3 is TGTGCCAGCAGCCGGGGGCAAGATTCCACCTACGAGCAGTACTTC.

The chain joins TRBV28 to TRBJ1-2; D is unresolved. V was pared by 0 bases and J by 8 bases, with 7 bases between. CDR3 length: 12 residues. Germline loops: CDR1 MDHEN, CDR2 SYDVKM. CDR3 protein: CASSLWESGYTF. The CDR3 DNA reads TGTGCCAGCAGTTTATGGGAGTCCGGCTACACCTTC.

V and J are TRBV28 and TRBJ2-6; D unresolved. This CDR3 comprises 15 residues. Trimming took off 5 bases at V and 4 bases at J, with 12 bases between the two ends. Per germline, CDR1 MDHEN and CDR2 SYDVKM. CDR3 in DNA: TGTGCCAGCAGTCTCCCCGGTTCGGGGGCCAACGTCCTGACTTTC. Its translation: CASSLPGSGANVLTF.

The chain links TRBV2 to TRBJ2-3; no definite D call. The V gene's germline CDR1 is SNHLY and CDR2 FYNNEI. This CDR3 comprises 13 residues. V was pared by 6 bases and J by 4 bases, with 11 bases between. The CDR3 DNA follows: TGTGCCAGCAGGCCACGGATGGCAGATACGCAGTATTTT. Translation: CASRPRMADTQYF.

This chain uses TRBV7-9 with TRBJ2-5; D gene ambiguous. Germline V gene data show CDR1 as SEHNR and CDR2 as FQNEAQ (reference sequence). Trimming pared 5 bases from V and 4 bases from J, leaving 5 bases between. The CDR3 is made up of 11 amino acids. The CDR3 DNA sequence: TGTGCCAGCAGCGCCAGAGAGACCCAGTACTTC. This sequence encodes CASSARETQYF. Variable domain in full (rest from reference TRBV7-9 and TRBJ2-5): DTGVSQNPRHKITKRGQNVTFRCDPISEHNRLYWYRQTLGQGPEFLTYFQNEAQLEKSRLLSDRFSAERPKGSFSTLEIQRTEQGDSAMYLCASSARETQYFGPGTRLLVL.

The DNA of the CDR3 is TGTGCCAGCAGTTTATGGGGCAGACAAGATCCCCAGCATTTT. Amino acids: CASSLWGRQDPQHF. The genes are TRBV28 and TRBJ1-5; D is ambiguous. The germline V gene has CDR1 MDHEN and CDR2 SYDVKM. The V and J ends lost 0 bases and 10 bases respectively, with 13 bases between them. This CDR3 spans 14 amino acids.

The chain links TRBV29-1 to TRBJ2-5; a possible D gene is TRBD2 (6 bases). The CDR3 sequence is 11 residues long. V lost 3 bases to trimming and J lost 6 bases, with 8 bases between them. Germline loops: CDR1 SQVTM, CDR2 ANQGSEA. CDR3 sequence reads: CSVDGGKTQYF. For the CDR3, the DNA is TGCAGCGTTGACGGGGGAAAGACCCAGTACTTC.

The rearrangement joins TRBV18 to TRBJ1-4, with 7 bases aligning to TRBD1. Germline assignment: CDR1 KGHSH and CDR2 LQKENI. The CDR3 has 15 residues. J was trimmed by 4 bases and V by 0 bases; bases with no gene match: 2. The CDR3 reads CASSPPTGSNEKLFF. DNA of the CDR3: TGTGCCAGCTCACCACCGACAGGGAGTAATGAAAAACTGTTTTTT.

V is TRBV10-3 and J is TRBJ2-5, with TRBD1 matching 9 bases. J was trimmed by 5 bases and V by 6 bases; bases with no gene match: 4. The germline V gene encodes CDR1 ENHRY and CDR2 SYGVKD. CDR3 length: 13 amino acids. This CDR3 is CAISGDRAETQYF. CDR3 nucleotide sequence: TGTGCCATCAGCGGGGACAGGGCGGAGACCCAGTACTTC.

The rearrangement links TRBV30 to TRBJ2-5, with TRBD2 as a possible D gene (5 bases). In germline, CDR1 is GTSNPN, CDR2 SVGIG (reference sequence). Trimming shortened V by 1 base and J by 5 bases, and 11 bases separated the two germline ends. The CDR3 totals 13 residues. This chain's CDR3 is CAWSAGSRETQYF. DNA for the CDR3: TGTGCCTGGAGTGCGGGGTCGAGGGAGACCCAGTACTTC.

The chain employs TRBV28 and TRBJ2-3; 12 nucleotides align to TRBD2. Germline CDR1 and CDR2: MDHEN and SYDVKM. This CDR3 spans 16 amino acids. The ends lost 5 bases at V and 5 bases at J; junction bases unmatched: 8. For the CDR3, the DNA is TGTGCCAGCAGTCCGACCCGACTAGCGGGGGTAGATACGCAGTATTTT. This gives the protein CASSPTRLAGVDTQYF. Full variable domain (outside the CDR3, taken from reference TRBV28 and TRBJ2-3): DVKVTQSSRYLVKRTGEKVFLECVQDMDHENMFWYRQDPGLGLRLIYFSYDVKMKEKGDIPEGYSVSREKKERFSLILESASTNQTSMYLCASSPTRLAGVDTQYFGPGTRLTVL.

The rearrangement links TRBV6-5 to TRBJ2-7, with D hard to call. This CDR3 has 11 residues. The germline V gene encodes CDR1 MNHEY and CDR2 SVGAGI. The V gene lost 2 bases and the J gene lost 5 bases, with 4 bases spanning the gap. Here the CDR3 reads CASSYGDEQYF. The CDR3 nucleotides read TGTGCCAGCAGTTACGGGGACGAGCAGTACTTC.

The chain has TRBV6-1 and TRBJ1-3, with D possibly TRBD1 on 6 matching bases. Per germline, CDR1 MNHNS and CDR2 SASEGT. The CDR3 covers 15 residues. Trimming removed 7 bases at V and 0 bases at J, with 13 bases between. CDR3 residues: CASMNRASSGNTIYF. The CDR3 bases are TGTGCCAGCATGAACAGGGCCAGCTCTGGAAACACCATATATTTT.

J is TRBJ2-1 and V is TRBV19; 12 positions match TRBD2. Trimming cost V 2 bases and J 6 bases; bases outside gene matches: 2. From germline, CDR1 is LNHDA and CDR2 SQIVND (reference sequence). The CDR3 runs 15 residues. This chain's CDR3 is CASSILAGGPNEQFF. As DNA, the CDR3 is TGTGCCAGTAGTATACTAGCGGGAGGGCCCAATGAGCAGTTCTTC. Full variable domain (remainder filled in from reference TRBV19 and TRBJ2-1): DGGITQSPKYLFRKEGQNVTLSCEQNLNHDAMYWYRQDPGQGLRLIYYSQIVNDFQKGDIAEGYSVSREKKESFPLTVTSAQKNPTAFYLCASSILAGGPNEQFFGPGTRLTVL.

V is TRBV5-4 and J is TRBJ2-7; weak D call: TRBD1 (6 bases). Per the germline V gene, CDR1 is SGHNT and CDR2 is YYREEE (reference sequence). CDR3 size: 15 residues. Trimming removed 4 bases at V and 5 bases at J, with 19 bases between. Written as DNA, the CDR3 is TGTGCCAGCAGCCCCCGTTGGGGGCGGCACGACGAGCAGTACTTC. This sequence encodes CASSPRWGRHDEQYF.